These 16 T cell receptor beta chains were all obtained from the same sample, sequenced in a study of T-cell reconstitution after alpha-beta-depleted transplantation in children. It was with unique molecular identifiers that the TCRbeta library was prepared. TCRdb ran MiXCR on the PCR reads and lists one entry per CDR3 protein. This table has about 540,000 distinct CDR3 sequences, approximately 20% appearing once. Sequencing used PBMCs from the stem cell graft donor, obtained from the stem cell graft. These receptor sequences come from a human donor who donated a stem cell graft to a child with acute lymphoblastic leukemia.

This clonotype was detected a few times. The rearrangement uses TRBV6-5 and TRBJ2-3, with D hard to call. This CDR3 contains 15 residues. V was clipped by 0 bases and J by 2 bases, with 9 bases between them. In germline, CDR1 is MNHEY, CDR2 SVGAGI. The CDR3 region is CASSYSTYPTDTQYF. In DNA, the CDR3 is TGTGCCAGCAGTTACTCGACGTACCCCACAGATACGCAGTATTTT.

The rearrangement links TRBV7-3 to TRBJ2-1; no firm D call. The germline CDR1 and CDR2 sequences are SGHTA and FQGTGA. The V end was cut by 4 bases, the J end by 0 bases, with 13 bases between. The CDR3 contains 16 residues. The CDR3 protein is CASSSKVATSYNEQFF. Written as DNA, the CDR3 is TGTGCCAGCAGCTCAAAGGTAGCAACCTCCTACAATGAGCAGTTCTTC.

This chain connects TRBV6-2 or TRBV6-3 to TRBJ2-5; no clear D. This CDR3 has 12 amino acids. Germline V lookup: CDR1 MNHEY, CDR2 SVGEGT. Trimming cost V 6 bases and J 5 bases, with 10 bases left between them. The CDR3 loop reads CASSYPLETQYF. The CDR3 nucleotides are TGTGCCAGCAGCTATCCCTTGGAGACCCAGTACTTC.

The rearrangement uses TRBV16 and TRBJ1-4, with D tentatively TRBD1 (5 bases). The germline V gene has CDR1 KGHSY and CDR2 FQNENV. This CDR3 comprises 13 residues. V was trimmed by 3 bases and J by 10 bases, leaving 12 bases between them. CDR3: CASSHGTFLKLFF. The CDR3 nucleotides are TGTGCCAGCAGCCATGGGACCTTTTTAAAACTGTTTTTT. Supplemented by reference TRBV16 and TRBJ1-4, the full variable domain reads GEEVAQTPKHLVRGEGQKAKLYCAPIKGHSYVFWYQQVLKNEFKFLISFQNENVFDETGMPKERFSAKCLPNSPCSLEIQATKLEDSAVYFCASSHGTFLKLFFGSGTQLSVL.

The chain joins TRBV14 to TRBJ1-4; D is undetermined. The CDR3 loop spans 16 amino acids. V gave up 2 bases and J gave up 3 bases, with 13 bases separating them. From germline, CDR1 is SGHDN and CDR2 FVKESK. The CDR3 loop reads CASSQMRRNPNEKLFF. The CDR3 DNA follows: TGTGCCAGCAGCCAAATGCGGAGGAACCCTAATGAAAAACTGTTTTTT.

This clonotype was seen only a few times. The rearrangement joins TRBV9 to TRBJ1-1; tentatively, D is TRBD1 (6 bases). Trimming took off 4 bases at V and 2 bases at J, with 18 bases between the two ends. Looked up from germline, CDR1 is SGDLS and CDR2 is YYNGEE. The CDR3 has 16 amino acids. The CDR3: CASSPIGGRGNTEAFF. DNA of the CDR3: TGTGCCAGCAGCCCCATTGGGGGGCGAGGTAACACTGAAGCTTTCTTT.

The genes are TRBV12-3 or TRBV12-4 and TRBJ1-6; no firm D call. CDR3 length equals 14 residues. The V end lost 5 bases, the J end lost 9 bases, and 14 bases lay between the germline ends. CDR3 amino acids: CASSLPGEGSPLHF. In DNA form, the CDR3 reads TGTGCCAGCAGTCTCCCCGGGGAGGGTTCACCCCTCCACTTT.

The chain combines TRBV20-1 with TRBJ2-1; possibly TRBD2 for D (5 bases). The CDR3 sequence is 14 residues long. The germline CDR1 and CDR2 sequences are DFQATT and SNEGSKA (reference sequence). Trimming removed 3 bases at V and 5 bases at J, with 14 bases between. CDR3 region: CSASSLAPDNEQFF. In nucleotides, the CDR3 is TGCAGTGCTAGCTCGCTAGCCCCCGACAATGAGCAGTTCTTC.

This clonotype was observed a handful of times. The CDR3 sequence: CASSQDFGLAPYNEQFF. In DNA form, the CDR3 reads TGTGCCAGCAGCCAAGACTTCGGACTAGCGCCTTACAATGAGCAGTTCTTC. The J gene is TRBJ2-1, the V gene TRBV4-2, with 9 bases lining up with TRBD2. The germline CDR1 and CDR2 sequences are LGHNA and YNFKEQ. The CDR3 is 17 residues long. The junction had 7 bases not matched to a gene; V was cut back by 0 bases and J by 4 bases.

There are a few counts of this clonotype. This chain joins TRBV2 and TRBJ1-1; 7 bases map to TRBD1. The V segment lost 8 bases and the J segment 1 base; nucleotides outside the gene matches: 10. The CDR3 length is 15 residues. Germline V CDR1 and CDR2: SNHLY, FYNNEI. The DNA for the CDR3 is TGTGCCAGCGATTCAACAGGGGTCGGGAACACTGAAGCTTTCTTT. Amino acids: CASDSTGVGNTEAFF.

There are a few counts of this clonotype. The chain is built from TRBV29-1 and TRBJ2-6; D ambiguous. This CDR3 region has 13 residues. Germline V CDR1 and CDR2: SQVTM, ANQGSEA. Trimming cost V 4 bases and J 2 bases, with 6 bases left between them. The CDR3 sequence is CSVGAPGANVLTF. CDR3 DNA sequence: TGCAGCGTTGGGGCGCCTGGGGCCAACGTCCTGACTTTC.

This clonotype was picked up a small number of times. The chain employs TRBV4-1 and TRBJ1-5, with a tentative D call TRBD1 (5 bases). The V gene's germline CDR1 is MGHRA and CDR2 YSYEKL. The CDR3 has 15 residues. Deletions cut 1 base from V and 4 bases from J, with 11 bases between. The chain's CDR3 is CASSQVGGDNQPQHF. DNA of the CDR3: TGCGCCAGCAGCCAAGTAGGAGGGGATAATCAGCCCCAGCATTTT.

This sequence joins TRBV12-3 or TRBV12-4 and TRBJ2-7; 8 bases map to TRBD1. The CDR3 length is 15 residues. Trimming removed 2 bases from V and 5 bases from J; junction bases left unmatched: 8. CDR3 DNA: TGTGCCAGCAGTTTAATGACAGGGGAGGCCCACGAGCAGTACTTC. Translating gives CASSLMTGEAHEQYF.

This clonotype was counted at least ten times. V usage is TRBV9 and J usage is TRBJ2-1; unclear D gene. This CDR3 is built from 15 residues. The germline V gene encodes CDR1 SGDLS and CDR2 YYNGEE. V was pared by 0 bases and J by 6 bases, with 13 bases between. This chain's CDR3 is CASSVESWGSNEQFF. The CDR3 DNA follows: TGTGCCAGCAGCGTAGAATCATGGGGAAGCAATGAGCAGTTCTTC.

This clonotype has more than one count but fewer than ten. The rearrangement links TRBV4-1 to TRBJ1-4, with 8 bases matching TRBD1. This CDR3 has 15 residues. Germline-derived CDR1 and CDR2 are MGHRA and YSYEKL. V gave up 4 bases and J gave up 7 bases; unmatched junction bases: 8. CDR3 DNA sequence: TGCGCCAGCAGCCCTTGGACAGGGACGAGTGAAAAACTGTTTTTT. Translating it yields CASSPWTGTSEKLFF.

This clonotype has more than one count but fewer than ten. The chain joins TRBV18 to TRBJ2-5; D is ambiguous. V lost 1 base to trimming and J lost 5 bases, with 5 bases between them. This CDR3 spans 12 amino acids. Per germline, CDR1 KGHSH and CDR2 LQKENI. In DNA, the CDR3 is TGTGCCAGCTCACCACAGAGGGAGACCCAGTACTTC. It is translated as CASSPQRETQYF. Full variable domain (rest looked up from reference TRBV18 and TRBJ2-5): NAGVMQNPRHLVRRRGQEARLRCSPMKGHSHVYWYRQLPEEGLKFMVYLQKENIIDESGMPKERFSAEFPKEGPSILRIQQVVRGDSAAYFCASSPQRETQYFGPGTRLLVL.